Here is one T cell receptor beta chain with its context. What it recognizes is unknown. Primers: 60 Vbeta forward and 13 Jbeta reverse. Repertoires were generated with immunoSEQ multiplex PCR, while TCRdb's copy carries only in-frame clones and drops some. The sample has approximately 97,000 clones; 50% to 70% are singletons. This entry belongs to a study of cytomegalovirus exposure and HLA in healthy donors. Germline trimming cut 5 bases from V and 6 bases from J; bases unmatched to any gene: 1. The CDR3 runs to 12 residues. Germline CDR1 is SGHNT and CDR2 is YENEEA. Study results and limitations: The authors listed 150 to 200 TCR beta chains as cytomegalovirus-associated. Prediction of most subjects' HLA-A and HLA-B alleles by TCR beta sequences was reportedly accurate.

This receptor was identified in a human donor in good health. The sequenced sample was PBMCs. V gene TRBV11-3 combines with J gene TRBJ2-1, with 7 bases fitting TRBD1. The CDR3 loop reads CASSPGGNEQFF. The CDR3 DNA reads TGTGCCAGCAGCCCAGGGGGCAATGAGCAGTTCTTC.